What follows are 15 T cell receptor beta chains derived from one specimen sequenced in a study of blood T cells in healthy people across ages (dated by TCRdb to between 2014 and 2017). Library creation used 5' RACE. The second PCR ran for about 6 to 12 cycles and used a J-beta primer mix along with a sample-barcoded 5' primer. Using fastp trimming at Q25 and MiXCR clonotype assembly, TCRdb reanalyzed the public sequencing data and kept in-frame beta chains. Rows are combined by CDR3 protein, so each entry shows the most common genes and DNA. For this sample the table gives approximately 1,700,000 distinct CDR3 sequences, of which about 39% were detected only once. Around 23% of the sample belongs to the ten largest clones. Sequences were obtained from blood. The receptor set was obtained from a human donor in good health.

V is TRBV11-2 and J is TRBJ2-7; D uncertain. This CDR3 comprises 13 residues. Trimming left V 3 bases short and J 6 bases short, with 12 bases between. From germline, CDR1 is SGHAT and CDR2 FQNNGV. CDR3 in DNA: TGTGCCAGCAGCTTGTGGCCCCCGAGCGAGCAGTACTTC. It specifies CASSLWPPSEQYF.

This clonotype was detected ten times or more. J is TRBJ2-4 and V is TRBV29-1; no clear D. Germline V gene data show CDR1 as SQVTM and CDR2 as ANQGSEA. The germline V and J ends were trimmed by 4 bases and 5 bases, with 3 bases remaining between them. This CDR3 has 10 residues. The DNA for the CDR3 is TGCAGCGTTGGTGAAAACATTCAGTACTTC. Its protein is CSVGENIQYF.

This clonotype was counted ten times or more. The genes are TRBV7-3 and TRBJ2-5; 8 nucleotides agree with TRBD1. With V trimmed by 5 bases and J by 1 base, 3 bases remained unmatched. This CDR3 has 14 amino acids. Germline V gene sequence: CDR1 SGHTA, CDR2 FQGTGA. The CDR3 region is CASSQTGAQETQYF. In nucleotides, the CDR3 is TGTGCCAGCAGCCAGACAGGGGCCCAAGAGACCCAGTACTTC.

This chain links TRBV20-1 with TRBJ1-5; D uncertain. With 0 bases removed from V and 5 bases from J, the gap between germline ends came to 20 bases. In germline, CDR1 is DFQATT, CDR2 SNEGSKA (reference sequence). The CDR3 consists of 17 residues. CDR3 residues: CSAREGRFGSGHQPQHF. The CDR3 coding sequence is TGCAGTGCTAGAGAGGGCAGGTTTGGTTCGGGTCATCAGCCCCAGCATTTT.

This clonotype came up a few times. As DNA, the CDR3 is TGTGCCAGCAGCTCCAGACCGGGTGAAAAACTGTTTTTT. Its protein is CASSSRPGEKLFF. V is TRBV7-2 and J is TRBJ1-4; D remains unclear. The CDR3 runs 13 residues. V was pared by 4 bases and J by 7 bases, with 10 bases between. Germline CDR1 is SGHTA and CDR2 is FQGNSA.

This clonotype has just a few counts. The CDR3, as DNA: TGCGCCAGCAGCTTTCTTCGAAACACAGATACGCAGTATTTT. The encoded protein is CASSFLRNTDTQYF. The chain joins TRBV5-1 to TRBJ2-3; D is unresolved. Looked up from germline, CDR1 is SGHRS and CDR2 is YFSETQ. V was pared by 2 bases and J by 2 bases, with 9 bases between. The CDR3 runs to 14 residues.

J is TRBJ1-5 and V is TRBV20-1; D gene ambiguous. Trimming cost V 8 bases and J 1 base, with 9 bases left between them. Germline CDR1 is DFQATT and CDR2 is SNEGSKA (reference sequence). The CDR3 is 12 residues long. The DNA of the CDR3 is TGCAGTATACAGCGGAGCAATCAGCCCCAGCATTTT. This translates into CSIQRSNQPQHF.

The chain links TRBV29-1 to TRBJ1-4; D perhaps matches TRBD1 (5 bases). Germline V CDR1 and CDR2: SQVTM, ANQGSEA. The CDR3 has 13 amino acids. V dropped 7 bases and J dropped 5 bases, with 14 bases sitting between them. For the CDR3, the DNA is TGCAGCGCTCGACAGTCTGGAAATGAAAAACTGTTTTTT. Translated, it gives CSARQSGNEKLFF. The full variable domain, its missing parts supplied by reference TRBV29-1 and TRBJ1-4, is SAVISQKPSRDICQRGTSLTIQCQVDSQVTMMFWYRQQPGQSLTLIATANQGSEATYESGFVIDKFPISRPNLTFSTLTVSNMSPEDSSIYLCSARQSGNEKLFFGSGTQLSVL.

This clonotype was counted a few times. The gene calls are TRBV7-8 and TRBJ2-1, with 8 bases matching TRBD2. With 0 bases clipped from V and 14 bases from J, the junction kept 12 bases outside the gene matches. The length of the CDR3 is 15 residues. Looked up from germline, CDR1 is SGHVS and CDR2 is FQNEAQ. The CDR3, as DNA: TGTGCCAGCAGCTTAGCGAGGCTAGCGGGCTGGATAGAGTTCTTC. Translating gives CASSLARLAGWIEFF.

The chain links TRBV4-3 to TRBJ1-1; possible D gene TRBD1, 6 bases. The CDR3 consists of 15 residues. Trimming removed 0 bases from V and 9 bases from J, with 17 bases in between. CDR1 and CDR2 from the germline V gene are LGHNA and YSLEER. CDR3 in amino acids: CASSQDHGGHHKAFF. The CDR3 DNA is TGCGCCAGCAGCCAAGATCACGGGGGCCACCATAAAGCTTTCTTT.

The rearrangement joins TRBV5-6 to TRBJ1-1; 7 bases line up with TRBD1. The CDR3 spans 16 residues. The ends lost 3 bases at V and 0 bases at J; junction bases unmatched: 8. CDR1 is SGHDT, CDR2 YYEEEE, per germline. The CDR3 reads CASSSPGQLMNTEAFF. DNA of the CDR3: TGTGCCAGCAGCTCTCCGGGACAGCTCATGAACACTGAAGCTTTCTTT.

This chain uses TRBV6-2 or TRBV6-3 with TRBJ1-1; TRBD1 is a possible D gene (6 bases). V lost 8 bases and J 2 bases, leaving 12 bases between the germline ends. This CDR3 region has 13 residues. Germline CDR1 reads MNHEY; CDR2 reads SVGEGT. CDR3 sequence (DNA): TGTGCCAGCGAAAACAGGGTTAACACTGAAGCTTTCTTT. Protein product: CASENRVNTEAFF.

The J gene is TRBJ2-1, the V gene TRBV24-1; 11 bases align to TRBD2. The length of the CDR3 is 16 residues. In germline, CDR1 is KGHDR, CDR2 SFDVKD. The junction had 8 bases not matched to a gene; V was cut back by 5 bases and J by 6 bases. The CDR3 region is CATSALAGGGFNEQFF. Written as DNA, the CDR3 is TGTGCCACCAGTGCCCTAGCGGGGGGAGGTTTCAATGAGCAGTTCTTC.

In its sample, this clonotype was seen a few times. The genes are TRBV9 and TRBJ2-4; D may be TRBD2 (6 bases). The tail of the sequence fits TRBJ2-7 better, so the J call may be wrong. The CDR3 loop spans 15 amino acids. The germline CDR1 and CDR2 sequences are SGDLS and YYNGEE. The CDR3: CASSVAGTGPYEQYF. The CDR3 DNA reads TGTGCCAGCAGCGTAGCCGGGACTGGACCCTACGAGCAGTACTTC.

As to this clonotype: Relative to the germline gene, one junction end is altered; a read error may explain this. The chain has TRBV20-1 and TRBJ1-6; the D gene is possibly TRBD1 (5 bases). Germline V gene lookup returns CDR1 DFQATT and CDR2 SNEGSKA (reference sequence). CDR3 length: 16 residues. The CDR3 region is CSARGAPVGYNSPLHF. CDR3 sequence (DNA): TGCAGTGCCAGAGGGGCCCCGGTGGGCTATAATTCACCCCTCCACTTT.